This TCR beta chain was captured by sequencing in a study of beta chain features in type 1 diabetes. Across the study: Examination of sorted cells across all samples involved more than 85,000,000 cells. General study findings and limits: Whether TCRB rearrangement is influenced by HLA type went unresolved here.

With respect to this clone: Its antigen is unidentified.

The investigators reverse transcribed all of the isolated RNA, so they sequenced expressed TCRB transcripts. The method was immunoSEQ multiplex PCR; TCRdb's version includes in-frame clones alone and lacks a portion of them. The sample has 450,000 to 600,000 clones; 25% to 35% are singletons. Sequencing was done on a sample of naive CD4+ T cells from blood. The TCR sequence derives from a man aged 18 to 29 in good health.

CDR3 sequence reads: CASRQGNTEAFF. In nucleotides, the CDR3 is TGTGCCAGCAGACAGGGGAACACTGAAGCTTTCTTT. V usage is TRBV21-1 and J usage is TRBJ1-1; the table names TRBD1, a call not compared with the DNA. TRBV21-1 is listed as a pseudogene. The CDR3 consists of 12 residues.